One and the same sample provided the 23 T cell receptor beta chains below, sequenced in a study of a mutant IDH1 vaccine in newly diagnosed glioma. The antigens for these receptors are not known. Generated by immunoSEQ multiplex PCR, the TCRdb table keeps only in-frame clones and is missing some. The table records about 40,000 clones, about 80% of them present only once. Specified time point: week 23, last vaccination. Every vaccine dose comprised 300 ug of mutant IDH1 20-mer peptide plus topical imiquimod. The sequences come from PBMCs, collected from a glioma patient whose treatment included an IDH1 peptide vaccine. The receptors were gathered from a man aged 50 or older with glioma.

The chain links TRBV19 to TRBJ1-3, with a weak D call TRBD1 (6 bases). V lost 4 bases and J lost 2, with 12 bases in between. CDR1 and CDR2 from the germline V gene are LNHDA and SQIVND (reference sequence). There are 15 residues in the CDR3. DNA of the CDR3: TGTGCCAGTAGTAAAGACAGGAATACTGGAAACACCATATATTTT. Translation: CASSKDRNTGNTIYF.

This clone was observed many times. In nucleotides, the CDR3 is TGCAGCGTGGCCTGGGGCCTGGATCAGCCCCAGCATTTT. Translation gives CSVAWGLDQPQHF. This chain joins TRBV29-1 and TRBJ1-5; possibly TRBD1 for D (5 bases). The germline CDR1 and CDR2 sequences are SQVTM and ANQGSEA. Trimming cost V 6 bases and J 5 bases, with 14 bases left between them. This CDR3 has 13 residues.

This clone has just one count. V gene TRBV5-5 combines with J gene TRBJ2-7, with TRBD2 as a possible D gene (6 bases). CDR3 length: 13 residues. V was pared by 5 bases and J by 2 bases, with 11 bases between. The V gene's germline CDR1 is SGHKS and CDR2 YYEKEE (reference sequence). The CDR3 sequence: CASREGSTYEQYF. CDR3 DNA: TGTGCCAGCAGGGAGGGAAGTACCTACGAGCAGTACTTC.

In its sample, this clone was seen once. The CDR3 protein is CASSSTSGREQYF. CDR3 coding DNA: TGCGCCAGCAGCTCGACTAGTGGGCGCGAGCAGTACTTC. The rearrangement joins TRBV5-1 to TRBJ2-7, with D maybe TRBD2 (6 bases). Between the trimmed V and J ends, which lost 3 bases and 6 bases, there was a span of 13 bases. Germline V gene sequence: CDR1 SGHRS, CDR2 YFSETQ. The CDR3 totals 13 residues.

This chain links TRBV11-3 with TRBJ2-3; 7 positions agree with TRBD1. Per the germline V gene, CDR1 is SGHNT and CDR2 is YENEEA. CDR3 length: 16 residues. Trimming at V came to 1 base and at J to 2 bases, leaving 6 bases not matched to a gene. The CDR3 coding sequence is TGTGCCAGCAGCTTAGGAGGCACAGGGGCCACAGATACGCAGTATTTT. Its protein is CASSLGGTGATDTQYF.

This chain links TRBV5-4 with TRBJ2-2; D unclear. V was shortened by 7 bases and J by 2 bases, with 12 bases between the two germline ends. This CDR3 has 14 residues. The germline gives CDR1 SGHNT, CDR2 YYREEE (reference sequence). The CDR3 DNA reads as TGTGCCAGCCGGCGGCTAGAAAACACCGGGGAGCTGTTTTTT. Translation: CASRRLENTGELFF.

CDR3 region: CASSLGPPGRSGGYTF. CDR3 DNA: TGTGCCAGCAGCTTAGGGCCCCCCGGGAGATCGGGAGGCTACACCTTC. V is TRBV7-8 and J is TRBJ1-2, with D uncertain. The V end lost 1 base, the J end lost 8 bases, and 20 bases lay between the germline ends. Germline CDR1 and CDR2: SGHVS and FQNEAQ. The CDR3 is made up of 16 amino acids.

The chain links TRBV4-3 to TRBJ2-6, with TRBD2 matching over 13 bases. The CDR3 totals 19 residues. The V and J ends lost 3 bases and 0 bases, in that order; junction bases with no gene match: 5. From germline, CDR1 is LGHNA and CDR2 YSLEER. CDR3 nucleotide sequence: TGCGCCAGCAGCCAGGGACTAGCGGGGCAGAGCTCTGGGGCCAACGTCCTGACTTTC. Its protein product is CASSQGLAGQSSGANVLTF.

This sequence joins TRBV30 and TRBJ1-2; D is uncertain. V was trimmed by 0 bases and J by 6 bases, leaving 14 bases between them. This CDR3 comprises 14 residues. The germline V gene encodes CDR1 GTSNPN and CDR2 SVGIG (reference sequence). CDR3 residues: CAWSVLGEVHGYTF. CDR3 in DNA: TGTGCCTGGAGTGTACTTGGGGAAGTCCATGGCTACACCTTC. Together with reference TRBV30 and TRBJ1-2, the CDR3 gives the full variable domain: SQTIHQWPATLVQPVGSPLSLECTVEGTSNPNLYWYRQAAGRGLQLLFYSVGIGQISSEVPQNLSASRPQDRQFILSSKKLLLSDSGFYLCAWSVLGEVHGYTFGSGTRLTVV.

CDR3 amino acids: CSVEWTRNEQFF. The CDR3 region has the DNA TGCAGCGTTGAATGGACCCGGAATGAGCAGTTCTTC. The J gene is TRBJ2-1, the V gene TRBV29-1; D is uncertain. The CDR3 is made up of 12 amino acids. V dropped 2 bases and J dropped 7 bases, with 9 bases sitting between them. Germline CDR1 and CDR2: SQVTM and ANQGSEA.

The chain has TRBV10-3 and TRBJ1-3; D is uncertain. The germline CDR1 and CDR2 sequences are ENHRY and SYGVKD. Trimming removed 3 bases at V and 3 bases at J, with 9 bases between. The CDR3 is 14 residues long. DNA of the CDR3: TGTGCCATCAGTGACCGTGGTAGTGGAAACACCATATATTTT. Translation: CAISDRGSGNTIYF.

The CDR3, as DNA: TGTGCCAGCAGCCGGGGGACAGGGGATGCCAATCAGCCCCAGCATTTT. It codes for CASSRGTGDANQPQHF. The chain joins TRBV7-8 to TRBJ1-5, with TRBD1 identical over 10 bases. The germline CDR1 and CDR2 sequences are SGHVS and FQNEAQ. With 5 bases clipped from V and 3 bases from J, the junction kept 7 bases outside the gene matches. CDR3 length: 16 amino acids.

The chain links TRBV5-8 to TRBJ2-2; D not certain. The germline V gene encodes CDR1 SGHTS and CDR2 YDEGEE. Between the trimmed V and J ends, which lost 7 bases and 4 bases, there was a span of 17 bases. CDR3 size: 15 residues. For the CDR3, the DNA is TGTGCCAGCGGATACGGACGGACGGGCACCGGGGAGCTGTTTTTT. It yields the protein CASGYGRTGTGELFF.

This chain uses TRBV5-5 with TRBJ1-2; tentative D call: TRBD1 (5 bases). The germline gives CDR1 SGHKS, CDR2 YYEKEE (reference sequence). The V end was cut by 2 bases, the J end by 0 bases, with 8 bases between. This CDR3 has 14 residues. CDR3 region: CASSFDRSNYGYTF. Here the CDR3 DNA reads TGTGCCAGCAGCTTTGACAGATCTAACTATGGCTACACCTTC.

This clone was detected a few times. The chain carries TRBV4-1 and TRBJ1-5; D gene uncertain. This CDR3 contains 14 residues. Germline CDR1 reads MGHRA; CDR2 reads YSYEKL. The V end was cut by 0 bases, the J end by 4 bases, with 7 bases between. The CDR3 region has the DNA TGCGCCAGCAGCCAAGAATCGGGAAATCAGCCCCAGCATTTT. Encoded protein: CASSQESGNQPQHF.

The V gene is TRBV9, the J gene TRBJ2-7, with no clear D. Germline CDR1 and CDR2: SGDLS and YYNGEE. The CDR3 contains 13 residues. Trimming shortened V by 4 bases and J by 7 bases, and 15 bases separated the two germline ends. DNA of the CDR3: TGTGCCAGCAGCAAGACTCCTCTCGGTGAGCAGTACTTC. It encodes CASSKTPLGEQYF.

This sequence joins TRBV5-1 and TRBJ1-5; possibly TRBD1 for D (5 bases). Germline V gene data show CDR1 as SGHRS and CDR2 as YFSETQ. This CDR3 spans 13 amino acids. Trimming pared 2 bases from V and 4 bases from J, leaving 7 bases between. The CDR3 DNA reads TGCGCCAGCAGCTTATCAGGGAATCAGCCCCAGCATTTT. This codes for CASSLSGNQPQHF.

The table lists this clone with a few counts. This chain joins TRBV9 and TRBJ1-1; D not resolved. The CDR3 sequence is 13 residues long. V lost 2 bases and J lost 3, with 8 bases in between. In germline, CDR1 is SGDLS, CDR2 YYNGEE. CDR3 protein: CASSVGMDTEAFF. The CDR3 nucleotides read TGTGCCAGCAGCGTCGGCATGGACACTGAAGCTTTCTTT.

CDR3 sequence reads: CASSSRDRDSEQYF. In nucleotides, the CDR3 is TGTGCCAGCAGCTCCCGGGACAGGGACTCCGAGCAGTACTTC. The genes are TRBV5-4 and TRBJ2-7; 9 bases line up with TRBD1. In germline, CDR1 is SGHNT, CDR2 YYREEE (reference sequence). V lost 3 bases, J lost 6 bases, and 7 bases stayed unmatched. This CDR3 spans 14 amino acids.

The CDR3, as DNA: TGTGCCTGGAGTCGGCAGACCTCCTACGAGCAGTACTTC. It translates to CAWSRQTSYEQYF. The rearrangement links TRBV30 to TRBJ2-7; no firm D call. CDR1 is GTSNPN, CDR2 SVGIG, per germline (reference sequence). V lost 2 bases to trimming and J lost 0 bases, with 8 bases between them. CDR3 length: 13 amino acids.

This sequence joins TRBV19 and TRBJ1-4; TRBD1 is a possible D gene (5 bases). The CDR3 contains 13 residues. CDR1 and CDR2 (germline): LNHDA, SQIVND (reference sequence). The V end lost 4 bases, the J end lost 7 bases, and 10 bases lay between the germline ends. CDR3 sequence reads: CASSRGESEKLFF. The CDR3, as DNA: TGTGCCAGTAGTAGGGGGGAAAGTGAAAAACTGTTTTTT.

The chain combines TRBV7-9 with TRBJ1-2; no clear D. V was shortened by 5 bases and J by 4 bases, with 8 bases between the two germline ends. Germline loops: CDR1 SEHNR, CDR2 FQNEAQ (reference sequence). The CDR3 is 12 residues long. As DNA, the CDR3 is TGTGCCAGCAGCCGGGAAGTCTATGGCTACACCTTC. Translated: CASSREVYGYTF.

This chain joins TRBV5-6 and TRBJ1-2; 9 positions match TRBD1. The trim removed 2 bases at V and 4 bases at J, leaving 6 bases unmatched. Germline loops: CDR1 SGHDT, CDR2 YYEEEE. This CDR3 is built from 15 residues. As DNA, the CDR3 is TGTGCCAGCAGCTTTACCGGGACAGGGCTCTATGGCTACACCTTC. It translates to CASSFTGTGLYGYTF.